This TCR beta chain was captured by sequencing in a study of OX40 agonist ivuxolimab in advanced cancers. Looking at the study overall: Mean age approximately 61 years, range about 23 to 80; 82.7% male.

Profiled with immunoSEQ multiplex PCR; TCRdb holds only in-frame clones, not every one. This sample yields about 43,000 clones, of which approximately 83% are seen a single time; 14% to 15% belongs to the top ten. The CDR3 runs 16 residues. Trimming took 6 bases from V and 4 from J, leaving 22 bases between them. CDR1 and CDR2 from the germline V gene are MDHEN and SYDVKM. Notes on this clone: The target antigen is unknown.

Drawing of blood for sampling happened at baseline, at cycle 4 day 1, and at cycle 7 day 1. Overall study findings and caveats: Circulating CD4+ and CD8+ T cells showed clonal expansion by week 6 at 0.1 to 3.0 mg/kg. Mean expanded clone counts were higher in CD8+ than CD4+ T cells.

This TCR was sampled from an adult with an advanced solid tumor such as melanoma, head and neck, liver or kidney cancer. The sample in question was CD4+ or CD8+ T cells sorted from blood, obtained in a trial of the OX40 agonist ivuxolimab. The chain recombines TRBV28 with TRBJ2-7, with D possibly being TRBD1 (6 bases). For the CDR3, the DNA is TGTGCCAGCAGCCGATACTGGAGAACAGGGTCTTACGAGCAGTACGTC. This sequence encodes CASSRYWRTGSYEQYV.